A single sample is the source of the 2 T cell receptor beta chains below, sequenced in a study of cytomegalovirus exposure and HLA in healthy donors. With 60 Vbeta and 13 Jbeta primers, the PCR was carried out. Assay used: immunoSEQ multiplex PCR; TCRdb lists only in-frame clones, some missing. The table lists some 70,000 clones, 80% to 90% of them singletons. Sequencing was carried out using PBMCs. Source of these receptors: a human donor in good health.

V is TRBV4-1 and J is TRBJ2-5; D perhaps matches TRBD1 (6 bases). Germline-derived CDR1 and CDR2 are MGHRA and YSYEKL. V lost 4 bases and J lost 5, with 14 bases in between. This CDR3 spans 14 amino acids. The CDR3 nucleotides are TGCGCCAGCAGCCTCACAACAGGGCAGGAGACCCAGTACTTC. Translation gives CASSLTTGQETQYF.

The CDR3 DNA reads as TGTGCCAGCAGCGTAGACGGCAGGTCTGGAAACACCATATATTTT. Encoded protein: CASSVDGRSGNTIYF. V gene TRBV9 combines with J gene TRBJ1-3; D is undetermined. The germline V gene has CDR1 SGDLS and CDR2 YYNGEE. CDR3 length: 15 amino acids. With 0 bases removed from V and 1 base from J, the gap between germline ends came to 8 bases.